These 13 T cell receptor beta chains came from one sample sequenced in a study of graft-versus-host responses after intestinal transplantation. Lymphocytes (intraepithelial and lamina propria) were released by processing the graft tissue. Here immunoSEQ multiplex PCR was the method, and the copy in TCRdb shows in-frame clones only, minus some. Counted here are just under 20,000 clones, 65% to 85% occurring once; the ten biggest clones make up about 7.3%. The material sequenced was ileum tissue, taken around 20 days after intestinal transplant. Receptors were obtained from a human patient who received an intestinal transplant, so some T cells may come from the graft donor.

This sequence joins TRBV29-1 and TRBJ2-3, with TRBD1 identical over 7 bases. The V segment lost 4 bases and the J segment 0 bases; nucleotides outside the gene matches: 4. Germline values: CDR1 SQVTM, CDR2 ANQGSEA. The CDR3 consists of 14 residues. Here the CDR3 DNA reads TGCAGCGTTGGTGGGACAGTGAGCACAGATACGCAGTATTTT. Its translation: CSVGGTVSTDTQYF.

The DNA for the CDR3 is TGCGCCAGCAGCTTGGTCTTTTGGGACAGTGCTTACGAGCAGTACTTC. Amino acid sequence: CASSLVFWDSAYEQYF. This chain connects TRBV5-1 to TRBJ2-7; TRBD1 matches 7 bases. The CDR3 has 16 amino acids. Unmatched junction bases numbered 10, after V lost 0 bases and J lost 4 bases. Germline CDR1 is SGHRS and CDR2 is YFSETQ.

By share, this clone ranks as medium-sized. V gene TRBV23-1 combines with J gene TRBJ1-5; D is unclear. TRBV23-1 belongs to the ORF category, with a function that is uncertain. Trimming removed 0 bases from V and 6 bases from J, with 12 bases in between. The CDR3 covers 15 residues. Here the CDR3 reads CASSQSRVVVQPQHF. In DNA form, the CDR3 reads TGCGCCAGCAGTCAATCTCGGGTAGTTGTTCAGCCCCAGCATTTT.

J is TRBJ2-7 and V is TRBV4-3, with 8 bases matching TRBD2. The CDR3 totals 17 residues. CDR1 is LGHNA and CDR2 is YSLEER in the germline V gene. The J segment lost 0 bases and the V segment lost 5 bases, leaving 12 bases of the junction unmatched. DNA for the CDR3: TGCGCCAGCAGCTCCGGGAGGGGTGAGGGGAGCTCCTACGAGCAGTACTTC. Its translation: CASSSGRGEGSSYEQYF.

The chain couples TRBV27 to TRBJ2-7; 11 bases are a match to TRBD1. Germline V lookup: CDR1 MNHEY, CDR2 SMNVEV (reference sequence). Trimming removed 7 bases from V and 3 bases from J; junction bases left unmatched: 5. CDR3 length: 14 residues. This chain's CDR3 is CASKAGTGGYEQYF. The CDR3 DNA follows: TGTGCCAGCAAAGCCGGGACAGGGGGCTACGAGCAGTACTTC.

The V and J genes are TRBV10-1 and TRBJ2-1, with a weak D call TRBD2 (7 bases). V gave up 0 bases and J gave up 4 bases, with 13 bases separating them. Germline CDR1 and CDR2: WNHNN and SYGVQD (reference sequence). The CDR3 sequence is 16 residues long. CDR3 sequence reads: CASSESWGGPYNEQFF. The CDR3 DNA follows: TGCGCCAGCAGTGAGTCGTGGGGGGGCCCTTACAATGAGCAGTTCTTC.

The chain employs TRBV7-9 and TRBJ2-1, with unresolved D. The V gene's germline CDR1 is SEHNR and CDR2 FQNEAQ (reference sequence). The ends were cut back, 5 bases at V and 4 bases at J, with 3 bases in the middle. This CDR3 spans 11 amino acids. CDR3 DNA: TGTGCCAGCAGCCCGTACAATGAGCAGTTCTTC. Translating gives CASSPYNEQFF.

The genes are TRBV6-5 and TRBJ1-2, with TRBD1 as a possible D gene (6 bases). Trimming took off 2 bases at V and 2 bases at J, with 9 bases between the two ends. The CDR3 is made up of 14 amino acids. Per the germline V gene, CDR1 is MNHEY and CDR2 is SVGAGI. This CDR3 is CASSYAGANYGYTF. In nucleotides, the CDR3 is TGTGCCAGCAGTTACGCAGGGGCCAACTATGGCTACACCTTC.

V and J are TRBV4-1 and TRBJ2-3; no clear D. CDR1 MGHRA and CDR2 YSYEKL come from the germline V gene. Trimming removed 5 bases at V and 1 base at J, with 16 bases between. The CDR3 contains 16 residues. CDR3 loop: CASSFEWAYGTDTQYF. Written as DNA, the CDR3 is TGCGCCAGCAGCTTCGAGTGGGCATACGGCACAGATACGCAGTATTTT.

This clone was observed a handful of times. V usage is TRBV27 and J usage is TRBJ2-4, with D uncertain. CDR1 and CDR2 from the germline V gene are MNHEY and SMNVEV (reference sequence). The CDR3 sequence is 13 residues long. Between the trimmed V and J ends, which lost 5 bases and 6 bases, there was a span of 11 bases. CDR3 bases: TGTGCCAGCAGTCCCGGGTCTTTAAACATTCAGTACTTC. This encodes CASSPGSLNIQYF.

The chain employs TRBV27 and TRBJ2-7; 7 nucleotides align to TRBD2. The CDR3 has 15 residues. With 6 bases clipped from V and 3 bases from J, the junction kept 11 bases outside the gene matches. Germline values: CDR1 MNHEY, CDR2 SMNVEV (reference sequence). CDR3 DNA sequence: TGTGCCAGCAGACTGGGGCGGGGGACCATCTACGAGCAGTACTTC. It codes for CASRLGRGTIYEQYF.

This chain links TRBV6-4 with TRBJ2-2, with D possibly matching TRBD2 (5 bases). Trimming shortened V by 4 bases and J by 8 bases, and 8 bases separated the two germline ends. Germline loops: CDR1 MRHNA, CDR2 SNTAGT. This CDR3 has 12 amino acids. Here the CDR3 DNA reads TGTGCCAGCAGTGGGACTGGGGGGGAGCTGTTTTTT. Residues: CASSGTGGELFF.

CDR3 coding DNA: TGTGCCAGCAGACTCGGACAGCCGTTCCTTCGAAACTATGGCTACACCTTC. This sequence encodes CASRLGQPFLRNYGYTF. The rearrangement joins TRBV2 to TRBJ1-2; TRBD1 is a possible D gene (6 bases). Germline V gene sequence: CDR1 SNHLY, CDR2 FYNNEI. The CDR3 is made up of 17 amino acids. Trimming left V 6 bases short and J 2 bases short, with 22 bases between.